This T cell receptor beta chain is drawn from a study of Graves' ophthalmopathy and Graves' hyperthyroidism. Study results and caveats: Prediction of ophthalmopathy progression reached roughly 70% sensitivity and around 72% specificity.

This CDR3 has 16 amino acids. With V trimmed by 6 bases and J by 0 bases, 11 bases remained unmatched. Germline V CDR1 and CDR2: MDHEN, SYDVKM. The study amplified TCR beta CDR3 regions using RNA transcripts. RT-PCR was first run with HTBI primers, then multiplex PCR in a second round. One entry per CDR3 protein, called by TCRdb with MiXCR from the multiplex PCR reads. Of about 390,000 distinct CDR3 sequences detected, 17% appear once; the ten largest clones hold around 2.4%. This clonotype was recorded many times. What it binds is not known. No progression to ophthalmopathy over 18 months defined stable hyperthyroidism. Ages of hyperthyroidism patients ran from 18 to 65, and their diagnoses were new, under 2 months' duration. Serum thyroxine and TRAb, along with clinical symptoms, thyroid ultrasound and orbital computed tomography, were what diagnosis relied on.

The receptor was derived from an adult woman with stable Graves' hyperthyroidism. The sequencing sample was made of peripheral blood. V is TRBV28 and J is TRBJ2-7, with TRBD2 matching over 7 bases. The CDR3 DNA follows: TGTGCCAGCAGCGAAACGACTAGCCTGAGCTCCTACGAGCAGTACTTC. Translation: CASSETTSLSSYEQYF.